Following are 28 T cell receptor beta chains from one sample sequenced in a study of vaccination effects on CD4 cells after COVID-19. For these receptors, no antigen is known. Libraries were prepared by immunoSEQ multiplex PCR; TCRdb keeps only in-frame clonotypes and omits some of them. The repertoire includes approximately 70,000 clones, approximately 76% of them detected once, and 0.9% to 1% sits in the top ten. Peptide-pool stimulation followed by sequencing identified expanded antigen-specific CD4+ clonotypes in the ViraFEST assay. Culturing for around 10 days preceded CD4+ T cell isolation. Participants got two doses of BNT162b2 or mRNA-1273 vaccine. The source was CD4+ T cells from PBMCs cultured with HCoV-OC43 spike peptides, collected after COVID-19 vaccination. This sample's subset: HCoV-OC43 spike overlapping peptide pool stimulation. Receptor source: a human donor who received a COVID-19 vaccine.

The V gene is TRBV25-1, the J gene TRBJ2-1; TRBD1 matches 7 bases. The CDR3 loop spans 13 amino acids. The V gene's germline CDR1 is MGHDK and CDR2 SYGVNS. The V segment lost 3 bases and the J segment 7 bases; nucleotides outside the gene matches: 3. DNA of the CDR3: TGTGCCAGCAGTGATTTACAGGGGAATGAGCAGTTCTTC. The encoded protein is CASSDLQGNEQFF.

The V call is TRBV5-4, the J call TRBJ2-6; a weak D match, TRBD2 (5 bases). The CDR3 consists of 17 residues. V was cut by 1 base and J by 0 bases, with 11 bases left in between. CDR1 SGHNT and CDR2 YYREEE come from the germline V gene (reference sequence). CDR3 amino acids: CASSLSTTASGANVLTF. Here the CDR3 DNA reads TGTGCCAGCAGCTTGTCGACTACAGCCTCTGGGGCCAACGTCCTGACTTTC.

The chain has TRBV4-3 and TRBJ1-6; 7 bases match TRBD1. This CDR3 is built from 15 residues. Trimming at V came to 0 bases and at J to 7 bases, leaving 3 bases not matched to a gene. Germline V gene sequence: CDR1 LGHNA, CDR2 YSLEER. CDR3 loop: CASSQDPRGNSPLHF. The CDR3 nucleotides read TGCGCCAGCAGCCAAGACCCCAGGGGGAATTCACCCCTCCACTTT.

This chain connects TRBV18 to TRBJ2-7; D possibly corresponds to TRBD1 (5 bases). Germline V gene sequence: CDR1 KGHSH, CDR2 LQKENI. The CDR3 covers 13 residues. Deletions cut 6 bases from V and 1 base from J, with 10 bases between. The CDR3 DNA reads TGTGCCAGCTCTCGAGACAGTTCCTACGAGCAGTACGTC. Its translation is CASSRDSSYEQYV.

V gene TRBV6-1 combines with J gene TRBJ2-7, with TRBD1 identical over 7 bases. Germline trimming cut 3 bases from V and 6 bases from J; bases unmatched to any gene: 14. The CDR3 is 16 residues long. Germline V gene data show CDR1 as MNHNS and CDR2 as SASEGT. The DNA of the CDR3 is TGTGCCAGCAGTGATAAACCCCCCGGACAGGCGGGCGAGCAGTACGTC. Its translation is CASSDKPPGQAGEQYV.

This rearrangement joins TRBV6-5 to TRBJ2-7, with D maybe TRBD1 (6 bases). V shed 6 bases and J shed 4 bases, with 19 bases lying between them. CDR3 length equals 15 residues. Germline CDR1 is MNHEY and CDR2 is SVGAGI. The CDR3 sequence is CASRFAGDFLYEQYV. DNA of the CDR3: TGTGCCAGCAGATTTGCAGGGGATTTTTTATACGAGCAGTACGTC.

V and J are TRBV29-1 and TRBJ1-2; D possibly corresponds to TRBD1 (5 bases). The CDR3 covers 12 residues. Trimming left V 3 bases short and J 8 bases short, with 13 bases between. Germline values: CDR1 SQVTM, CDR2 ANQGSEA. CDR3 amino acids: CSVEGVPGGYTF. The CDR3 coding sequence is TGCAGCGTTGAGGGGGTGCCAGGAGGCTACACCTTC.

The chain has TRBV4-1 and TRBJ1-2; 7 bases are shared with TRBD1. The length of the CDR3 is 14 residues. V trimming: 2 bases; J trimming: 2 bases; junction bases outside the gene matches: 2. CDR1 is MGHRA, CDR2 YSYEKL, per germline. CDR3 protein: CASSQPTGNYGYTF. The CDR3 DNA is TGCGCCAGCAGCCAACCGACAGGGAACTATGGCTACACCTTC.

The V call is TRBV24-1, the J call TRBJ1-2; D unresolved. V dropped 3 bases and J dropped 2 bases, with 6 bases sitting between them. CDR3 size: 13 residues. Per the germline V gene, CDR1 is KGHDR and CDR2 is SFDVKD. CDR3 residues: CATSDPANYGYTF. The CDR3 region has the DNA TGTGCCACCAGTGATCCAGCGAACTATGGCTACACCTTC.

The chain uses TRBV27 and TRBJ2-6; D ambiguous. The CDR3 is 16 residues long. The germline gives CDR1 MNHEY, CDR2 SMNVEV (reference sequence). The V end lost 6 bases, the J end lost 4 bases, and 16 bases lay between the germline ends. The CDR3 DNA reads as TGTGCCAGCAGCCCACCACCCCTTGGAGGGGCCAACGTCCTGACTTTC. It specifies CASSPPPLGGANVLTF.

The genes are TRBV7-2 and TRBJ1-6; perhaps TRBD1 as D (5 bases). The CDR3 length is 17 residues. V was shortened by 2 bases and J by 1 base, with 12 bases between the two germline ends. The germline V gene has CDR1 SGHTA and CDR2 FQGNSA. The CDR3 spells CASSLRGGGSYNSPLHF. CDR3 DNA: TGTGCCAGCAGCTTACGAGGCGGGGGGTCCTATAATTCACCCCTCCACTTT.

The rearrangement uses TRBV19 and TRBJ1-2; D unclear. The ends were cut back, 2 bases at V and 0 bases at J, with 22 bases in the middle. The V gene's germline CDR1 is LNHDA and CDR2 SQIVND (reference sequence). This CDR3 region has 19 residues. The CDR3 reads CASSISPVRTGLANYGYTF. In DNA form, the CDR3 reads TGTGCCAGTAGTATAAGCCCCGTCAGGACCGGACTAGCTAACTATGGCTACACCTTC.

The chain joins TRBV25-1 to TRBJ1-1; unclear D gene. Germline assignment: CDR1 MGHDK and CDR2 SYGVNS. The CDR3 contains 15 residues. V dropped 3 bases and J dropped 1 base, with 12 bases sitting between them. The CDR3: CASSDASRGNTEAFF. In nucleotides, the CDR3 is TGTGCCAGCAGTGACGCCAGTCGAGGGAACACTGAAGCTTTCTTT. Using reference TRBV25-1 and TRBJ1-1 for the parts outside the CDR3, the full variable domain is EADIYQTPRYLVIGTGKKITLECSQTMGHDKMYWYQQDPGMELHLIHYSYGVNSTEKGDLSSESTVSRIRTEHFPLTLESARPSHTSQYLCASSDASRGNTEAFFGQGTRLTVV.

The chain carries TRBV15 and TRBJ1-5; D perhaps matches TRBD1 (5 bases). The germline gives CDR1 LNHNV, CDR2 YYDKDF (reference sequence). Trimming pared 2 bases from V and 0 bases from J, leaving 14 bases between. The CDR3 covers 17 residues. The CDR3 region is CATSRRHGTVSNQPQHF. CDR3 DNA sequence: TGTGCCACCAGCAGACGACACGGGACGGTTAGCAATCAGCCCCAGCATTTT. Based on the CDR3 plus reference TRBV15 and TRBJ1-5, the full variable domain is DAMVIQNPRYQVTQFGKPVTLSCSQTLNHNVMYWYQQKSSQAPKLLFHYYDKDFNNEADTPDNFQSRRPNTSFCFLDIRSPGLGDTAMYLCATSRRHGTVSNQPQHFGDGTRLSIL.

This clone was observed a few times. This chain connects TRBV7-2 to TRBJ2-3; D is unclear. From germline, CDR1 is SGHTA and CDR2 FQGNSA. Deletions cut 3 bases from V and 4 bases from J, with 5 bases between. The CDR3 runs to 12 residues. Here the CDR3 DNA reads TGTGCCAGCAGCTTCGTCCCAGATACGCAGTATTTT. Translated: CASSFVPDTQYF.

This chain uses TRBV7-9 with TRBJ2-7; 10 bases are shared with TRBD2. V was clipped by 2 bases and J by 2 bases; unmatched bases: 6. This CDR3 region has 16 residues. Germline V gene data show CDR1 as SEHNR and CDR2 as FQNEAQ (reference sequence). In DNA form, the CDR3 reads TGTGCCAGCAGCTTATGGCTAGCGGGGGCCCCCTACGAGCAGTACGTC. It is translated as CASSLWLAGAPYEQYV.

The chain has TRBV2 and TRBJ1-1, with D tentatively TRBD1 (6 bases). Germline CDR1 and CDR2: SNHLY and FYNNEI. V lost 5 bases and J 2 bases, leaving 12 bases between the germline ends. This CDR3 comprises 14 residues. In nucleotides, the CDR3 is TGTGCCAGCAGTCAACAGGGCCTTAACACTGAAGCTTTCTTT. This gives the protein CASSQQGLNTEAFF.

This chain links TRBV6-6 with TRBJ1-1; no clear D. The CDR3 sequence is 13 residues long. CDR1 is MNHNY and CDR2 is SVGAGI in the germline V gene (reference sequence). Trimming took 5 bases from V and 0 from J, leaving 7 bases between them. CDR3 nucleotide sequence: TGTGCCAGCAGTCCACTCATGAACACTGAAGCTTTCTTT. It is translated as CASSPLMNTEAFF.

In this sample, this clone turned up a few times. V gene TRBV5-1 combines with J gene TRBJ1-1; the match to TRBD1 covers 7 bases. This CDR3 is built from 14 residues. V shed 5 bases, J shed 0 bases, and the junction held 4 bases outside the gene matches. Germline CDR1 SGHRS, CDR2 YFSETQ. The CDR3 loop reads CASRWDSLNTEAFF. As DNA, the CDR3 is TGCGCCAGCAGATGGGACAGCCTGAACACTGAAGCTTTCTTT.

In its sample, this clone was seen a few times. The chain's CDR3 is CSVDNNRLAGGQREQFF. CDR3 sequence (DNA): TGCAGCGTCGACAACAACCGACTAGCGGGGGGGCAGAGGGAGCAGTTCTTC. The chain has TRBV29-1 and TRBJ2-1; 14 positions agree with TRBD2. Germline V lookup: CDR1 SQVTM, CDR2 ANQGSEA. CDR3 length: 17 residues. The V and J ends lost 6 bases and 10 bases, in that order; junction bases with no gene match: 17.

The V call is TRBV24-1, the J call TRBJ2-7; the D is unclear. The germline V gene has CDR1 KGHDR and CDR2 SFDVKD. Between the trimmed V and J ends, which lost 5 bases and 6 bases, there was a span of 7 bases. This CDR3 has 11 residues. CDR3 coding DNA: TGTGCCACCAGTGTAAGGGCCGAGCAGTACGTC. Translating gives CATSVRAEQYV.

This sequence joins TRBV7-2 and TRBJ2-5, with 8 bases lining up with TRBD2. The CDR3 is made up of 15 amino acids. CDR1 and CDR2 (germline): SGHTA, FQGNSA. The trim removed 5 bases at V and 5 bases at J, leaving 10 bases unmatched. The DNA for the CDR3 is TGTGCCAGCAGCCTGACTCGGACTAGCTGGGAGACCCAGTACTTC. Encoded protein: CASSLTRTSWETQYF.

This chain uses TRBV3-1 (or the pseudogene TRBV3-2) with TRBJ1-2; unclear D gene. Germline CDR1 LGHDT, CDR2 YNNKEL (reference sequence). Trimming took off 1 base at V and 4 bases at J, with 7 bases between the two ends. This CDR3 region has 13 residues. Here the CDR3 reads CASSQGSTYGYTF. The CDR3 nucleotides read TGTGCCAGCAGCCAAGGCTCGACCTATGGCTACACCTTC.

This chain uses TRBV9 with TRBJ2-2, with a weak D call TRBD2 (5 bases). Germline V gene data show CDR1 as SGDLS and CDR2 as YYNGEE. The V and J ends lost 2 bases and 6 bases respectively, with 14 bases between them. There are 15 residues in the CDR3. The chain's CDR3 is CASSVTVGGAGELFF. As DNA, the CDR3 is TGTGCCAGCAGCGTTACAGTCGGAGGAGCCGGGGAGCTGTTTTTT.

The chain carries TRBV25-1 and TRBJ2-1; D is perhaps TRBD1 or TRBD2 (5 bases each). This CDR3 has 13 amino acids. Germline CDR1 and CDR2: MGHDK and SYGVNS. Deletions cut 6 bases from V and 12 bases from J, with 18 bases between. DNA for the CDR3: TGTGCCAGCAGGGGGGACGATTTAGGGGTGCAGTTCTTC. It codes for CASRGDDLGVQFF.

The V and J genes are TRBV6-2 or TRBV6-3 and TRBJ1-2; TRBD1 is a possible D gene (5 bases). V dropped 5 bases and J dropped 5 bases, with 9 bases sitting between them. Germline V gene sequence: CDR1 MNHEY, CDR2 SVGEGT. The CDR3 loop spans 12 amino acids. The CDR3 loop is CASSAGQYGYTF. Written as DNA, the CDR3 is TGTGCCAGCAGTGCTGGACAATATGGCTACACCTTC.

This clone was seen only once. The chain combines TRBV5-1 with TRBJ2-5, with 8 nucleotides matching TRBD1. Trimming took 0 bases from V and 1 from J; bases not matched to a gene: 2. CDR1 SGHRS and CDR2 YFSETQ come from the germline V gene. This CDR3 is built from 15 residues. The CDR3, as DNA: TGCGCCAGCAGCTTGGCGACAGGGGCCCAAGAGACCCAGTACTTC. Protein sequence: CASSLATGAQETQYF.

The V and J genes are TRBV2 and TRBJ1-1, with D possibly matching TRBD1 (5 bases). Germline loops: CDR1 SNHLY, CDR2 FYNNEI. Trimming removed 6 bases at V and 7 bases at J, with 12 bases between. The CDR3 is 12 amino acids. CDR3 region: CASRDSLGEAFF. CDR3 bases: TGTGCCAGCAGAGACAGTTTAGGTGAAGCTTTCTTT.